A selection of T cell receptor beta chains follows, all from one sample in a study of blood T cell repertoires in COVID-19. The repertoire was sequenced with immunoSEQ multiplex PCR; TCRdb's copy has only in-frame clones and lacks some. Here the sample spans a few hundred thousand clones, roughly 90% being singletons. Sequenced material: PBMCs or T cells enriched from blood (not recorded which). The origin of the receptors is a woman younger than 30 who had been exposed to COVID-19. Both conserved end residues are trimmed from each CDR3. Fields, in order: V gene, clone size, CDR3 protein. Clone size is not always given. Where it is, it says once, few, many or a class for expanded clones.

V gene: TRBV3-1/TRBV3-2
clone size: few
CDR3 protein: ASARGGSGNTIY

V gene: TRBV5-4
clone size: NA
CDR3 protein: ASSLAGVSTDTQY

V gene: TRBV9
clone size: NA
CDR3 protein: ASSVTSGSGYT

V gene: TRBV27
clone size: NA
CDR3 protein: ASSLGQGNKEQY

V gene: TRBV30
clone size: NA
CDR3 protein: AWKRGGYEQY

V gene: TRBV28
clone size: few
CDR3 protein: ASSPDRSLYSNQPQH

V gene: TRBV7-3
clone size: NA
CDR3 protein: ASSGSGGLYNEQF

V gene: TRBV29-1
clone size: NA
CDR3 protein: SVRRTGHQPQH

V gene: TRBV9
clone size: NA
CDR3 protein: ASSAGLAVTYEQY

V gene: TRBV6-1
clone size: few
CDR3 protein: ASSELAGGNTGELF

V gene: TRBV5-6
clone size: NA
CDR3 protein: ASSRGAPFYEQY

V gene: TRBV18
clone size: NA
CDR3 protein: ASSPRRLGQGDIQY

V gene: TRBV3-1/TRBV3-2
clone size: NA
CDR3 protein: ASSQTKTIY

V gene: TRBV19
clone size: NA
CDR3 protein: ASSIGTSGRAHEQF

V gene: TRBV4-2
clone size: NA
CDR3 protein: ASSQASGGVKRGTGELF

V gene: TRBV28
clone size: once
CDR3 protein: ASAQGQNYGYT

V gene: TRBV19
clone size: NA
CDR3 protein: ASSLPQGAAEVIRADNQPQH

V gene: TRBV14
clone size: NA
CDR3 protein: ASSDTPQGFQETQY

V gene: TRBV18
clone size: once
CDR3 protein: ASSPPEVTSNQPQH

V gene: TRBV19
clone size: NA
CDR3 protein: ASSIGREISYEQY

V gene: TRBV19
clone size: once
CDR3 protein: ASSGTGGSYEQY

V gene: TRBV27
clone size: NA
CDR3 protein: ASSNNGQGANSPLH